This T cell receptor (beta chain) was captured by sequencing in a study of cytomegalovirus exposure and HLA in healthy donors. Broader study findings: Associated with cytomegalovirus, according to the listing, were approximately 160 TCR beta chains.

The PCR contained 60 Vbeta and 13 Jbeta primers. TCRdb keeps only in-frame clones here, not all; method: immunoSEQ multiplex PCR. The sample yields over 120,000 clones, around 73% seen once. Deletions cut 1 base from V and 0 bases from J, with 12 bases between. The CDR3 covers 16 residues. In germline, CDR1 is SGHAT, CDR2 FQNNGV. A note on this clone: Its antigen is currently unknown.

The TCR originated in a female donor in good health and CMV-seronegative. The rearrangement joins TRBV11-2 to TRBJ1-1; a weak D match, TRBD1 (5 bases). Sequenced input: PBMCs. The CDR3 reads CASSLARGGVNTEAFF. The CDR3 DNA follows: TGTGCCAGCAGCTTAGCCCGAGGAGGGGTGAACACTGAAGCTTTCTTT.